This entry is about one TCR beta chain. Deletions cut 4 bases from V and 5 bases from J, with 14 bases between. Germline loops: CDR1 ENHRY, CDR2 SYGVKD. CDR3 size: 14 residues. The sample is drawn from a study of blood T cell repertoires in COVID-19. Overall study context: Spain, Italy and the United States supplied samples that represented acute and convalescent COVID-19. The analysed material was cDNA or gDNA that came from T cells, B-cell-depleted T cells, or PBMCs.

Authors' data handling: Reference gene primer amplification in the assay estimated nucleated cell counts. TCRdb keeps only in-frame clones here, not all; method: immunoSEQ multiplex PCR. The DNA gave D and trimming, while V, J and clone size come from that table. The sample holds around 140,000 clones; over 75% are singletons and the top ten take approximately 1.8%. The receptor comes from a man aged 65 to 85 with acute or convalescent COVID-19. The sequenced material came from peripheral blood. V is TRBV10-3 and J is TRBJ2-5, with D tentatively TRBD2 (6 bases). Here the CDR3 DNA reads TGTGCCATCAGTGTCCCAGGTGGGGGGGAGACCCAGTACTTC. Its translation: CAISVPGGGETQYF.